Each of the 17 T cell receptor beta chains below was sequenced from the same sample in a study of human T cells and chemical hapten exposure. TCRdb reanalysed the 5' RACE reads using MiXCR and keeps one entry per CDR3 protein. The data contain about 80,000 distinct CDR3 sequences, less than 9.5% of them singletons. Total RNA was isolated from whole blood that had not been fractionated. The receptors come from a male donor in good health.

This clonotype came up many times. The chain combines TRBV20-1 with TRBJ2-1; TRBD1 might be the D (6 bases). The CDR3 extends over 15 amino acids. The V end was cut by 6 bases, the J end by 2 bases, with 17 bases between. Looked up from germline, CDR1 is DFQATT and CDR2 is SNEGSKA (reference sequence). CDR3 DNA: TGCAGTGCGCTAGATGGGGGCGTAACCTACAATGAGCAGTTCTTC. Residues: CSALDGGVTYNEQFF.

This clonotype was observed a handful of times. The V call is TRBV7-2, the J call TRBJ2-3; 16 bases agree with TRBD2. The CDR3 sequence is 16 residues long. Germline-derived CDR1 and CDR2 are SGHTA and FQGNSA. Trimming at V came to 5 bases and at J to 5 bases, leaving 4 bases not matched to a gene. The CDR3 coding sequence is TGTGCCAGCAGCCTGGGACTAGCGGGGGGGGTAGATACGCAGTATTTT. It is translated as CASSLGLAGGVDTQYF.

In this sample, this clonotype turned up many times. The rearrangement links TRBV10-3 to TRBJ1-5, with 8 bases matching TRBD1. J lost 2 bases, V lost 11 bases, and 8 bases had no gene match. Germline V gene lookup returns CDR1 ENHRY and CDR2 SYGVKD. CDR3 length equals 14 residues. For the CDR3, the DNA is TGTGCCGCCCAGGGGGCGCGGGGCAATCAGCCCCAGCATTTT. Translation: CAAQGARGNQPQHF.

J is TRBJ2-3 and V is TRBV4-2; 7 nucleotides line up with TRBD1. This CDR3 spans 17 amino acids. V lost 3 bases to trimming and J lost 3 bases; unmatched junction nucleotides: 12. CDR1 is LGHNA, CDR2 YNFKEQ, per germline. CDR3 loop: CASSHNGLAGGTDTQYF. The CDR3 DNA sequence: TGTGCCAGCAGCCATAACGGTTTGGCAGGGGGAACAGATACGCAGTATTTT.

This clonotype was observed a handful of times. The chain links TRBV6-5 to TRBJ1-6; D is unresolved. Germline CDR1 is MNHEY and CDR2 is SVGAGI. Trimming took 2 bases from V and 0 from J, leaving 20 bases between them. This CDR3 region has 20 residues. The CDR3 region has the DNA TGTGCCAGCAGTTACAACCCTCCCGGGGAGGCAAGCTCCTATAATTCACCCCTCCACTTT. This sequence encodes CASSYNPPGEASSYNSPLHF.

This chain joins TRBV7-3 and TRBJ1-4; D uncertain. Germline-derived CDR1 and CDR2 are SGHTA and FQGTGA. V was shortened by 6 bases and J by 0 bases, with 11 bases between the two germline ends. The CDR3 extends over 15 amino acids. CDR3 nucleotide sequence: TGTGCCAGCAGGAAGGACGGTTCAACTAATGAAAAACTGTTTTTT. Protein sequence: CASRKDGSTNEKLFF.

The sample holds a few counts of this clonotype. V and J are TRBV6-5 and TRBJ1-2, with D hard to call. The CDR3 totals 13 residues. V gave up 6 bases and J gave up 1 base, with 9 bases separating them. Germline-derived CDR1 and CDR2 are MNHEY and SVGAGI. CDR3 loop: CASRPQDNYGYTF. CDR3 bases: TGTGCCAGCAGACCGCAGGATAACTATGGCTACACCTTC.

This clonotype was recorded at least ten times. The chain employs TRBV27 and TRBJ2-7, with D perhaps assigned TRBD1 or TRBD2 (5 bases each). CDR3 length: 15 amino acids. Germline assignment: CDR1 MNHEY and CDR2 SMNVEV (reference sequence). V lost 3 bases to trimming and J lost 2 bases, with 14 bases between them. CDR3 nucleotides: TGTGCCAGCAGTTTCAGGGAGAAGGGACCCTACGAGCAGTACTTC. Translated: CASSFREKGPYEQYF.

This clonotype was seen ten or more times. The rearrangement uses TRBV5-1 and TRBJ1-1; 10 bases align to TRBD1. Germline lookup yields CDR1 SGHRS and CDR2 YFSETQ. The V gene end was trimmed by 4 bases and the J gene end by 13 bases; junction bases not matched to a gene: 7. CDR3 length equals 12 residues. The CDR3 region has the DNA TGCGCCAGCAGCCCCGGACAGGGGGATGGTTTCTTT. This encodes CASSPGQGDGFF.

This clonotype has at least ten counts. The rearrangement links TRBV7-2 to TRBJ2-5, with a tentative D call TRBD2 (6 bases). Germline V gene sequence: CDR1 SGHTA, CDR2 FQGNSA. This CDR3 region has 14 residues. V lost 2 bases, J lost 5 bases, and 12 bases lay in between. CDR3 protein: CASSLWGLGETQYF. CDR3 in DNA: TGTGCCAGCAGCTTATGGGGACTGGGGGAGACCCAGTACTTC.

The table lists this clonotype with a few counts. The chain recombines TRBV4-1 with TRBJ2-7; 9 nucleotides agree with TRBD2. V gave up 1 base and J gave up 0 bases; unmatched junction bases: 10. In germline, CDR1 is MGHRA, CDR2 YSYEKL. CDR3 length: 18 amino acids. Here the CDR3 DNA reads TGCGCCAGCAGCCAAGTTCCCCATTCTAGCGGGGACTCCTACGAGCAGTACTTC. Translation gives CASSQVPHSSGDSYEQYF.

J is TRBJ2-7 and V is TRBV29-1; D might be TRBD2 (5 bases). The CDR3 is made up of 9 amino acids. The germline V gene has CDR1 SQVTM and CDR2 ANQGSEA. The CDR3 protein is CPEGHEQYF. The CDR3 nucleotides are TGCCCCGAGGGCCACGAGCAGTACTTC.

This clonotype was counted between two and nine times. The genes are TRBV14 and TRBJ2-2; no clear D gene. This CDR3 has 14 residues. Germline V gene data show CDR1 as SGHDN and CDR2 as FVKESK. Trimming pared 6 bases from V and 3 bases from J, leaving 11 bases between. CDR3 sequence (DNA): TGTGCCAGCAGTCCGACATATTACACCGGGGAGCTGTTTTTT. Protein sequence: CASSPTYYTGELFF.

This clonotype was seen many times. This chain connects TRBV9 to TRBJ2-3; D possibly uses TRBD1 or TRBD2 (5 bases each). The CDR3 extends over 14 amino acids. Germline V gene sequence: CDR1 SGDLS, CDR2 YYNGEE. V was shortened by 7 bases and J by 3 bases, with 15 bases between the two germline ends. In nucleotides, the CDR3 is TGTGCCAGCGGACCAGGGAGTGAAACAGATACGCAGTATTTT. Protein: CASGPGSETDTQYF.

In its sample, this clonotype was seen many times. V usage is TRBV29-1 and J usage is TRBJ2-3; 8 nucleotides agree with TRBD2. Germline V gives CDR1 SQVTM, CDR2 ANQGSEA. V trimming: 7 bases; J trimming: 6 bases; junction bases outside the gene matches: 9. The CDR3 extends over 13 amino acids. The CDR3 here is CSAGKREKDTQYF. DNA for the CDR3: TGCAGCGCGGGTAAGCGGGAGAAGGATACGCAGTATTTT.

This clonotype was seen only a few times. The V call is TRBV5-1, the J call TRBJ2-3, with 7 bases matching TRBD2. This CDR3 spans 16 amino acids. Germline V gene sequence: CDR1 SGHRS, CDR2 YFSETQ. With 0 bases clipped from V and 2 bases from J, the junction kept 6 bases outside the gene matches. Written as DNA, the CDR3 is TGCGCCAGCAGCTTGGTCGGGAGGCCCCCCACAGATACGCAGTATTTT. Translation: CASSLVGRPPTDTQYF.

This clonotype occurred many times. The chain employs TRBV6-2 or TRBV6-3 and TRBJ2-1; D is perhaps TRBD2 (5 bases). This CDR3 region has 16 residues. Trimming left V 7 bases short and J 1 base short, with 17 bases between. The germline V gene encodes CDR1 MNHEY and CDR2 SVGEGT. The CDR3 spells CASTLGLLPSYNEQFF. Written as DNA, the CDR3 is TGTGCCAGCACCCTCGGACTCCTCCCTTCCTACAATGAGCAGTTCTTC.